The 25 T cell receptor beta chains below come from one sample, sequenced in a study of response to subunit inactivated influenza vaccine. Via MiXCR, TCRdb re-called the RT-PCR reads, giving one row per CDR3 protein. Among hundreds of thousands of distinct CDR3 sequences, about 10% were seen once, and the ten largest hold about an eighth. The sample in question was PBMCs from blood, obtained 40 to 50 days after vaccination. These receptors came from a man aged 50-60 years who received an inactivated influenza vaccine.

The rearrangement uses TRBV6-1 and TRBJ1-1; 7 nucleotides agree with TRBD1. With V trimmed by 2 bases and J by 5 bases, 5 bases remained unmatched. Per germline, CDR1 MNHNS and CDR2 SASEGT. The CDR3 is 14 residues long. CDR3 in DNA: TGTGCCAGCAGTGAATTGAGGGGGCGGACTGAAGCTTTCTTT. Translation: CASSELRGRTEAFF.

This chain links TRBV29-1 with TRBJ2-7; 11 bases agree with TRBD2. Germline trimming cut 6 bases from V and 3 bases from J; bases unmatched to any gene: 4. The CDR3 has 13 residues. In germline, CDR1 is SQVTM, CDR2 ANQGSEA. The CDR3 DNA sequence: TGCAGCGTCCTAGCGGGAGGAGGCTACGAGCAGTACTTC. It codes for CSVLAGGGYEQYF.

This clonotype has a count of ten or more. The chain recombines TRBV29-1 with TRBJ2-7; 10 positions agree with TRBD2. In germline, CDR1 is SQVTM, CDR2 ANQGSEA. The J segment lost 4 bases and the V segment lost 3 bases, leaving 6 bases of the junction unmatched. CDR3 size: 14 residues. The chain's CDR3 is CSVETGTSVYEQYF. CDR3 DNA sequence: TGCAGCGTTGAGACCGGGACTAGCGTGTACGAGCAGTACTTC.

This clonotype was found a few times. This rearrangement joins TRBV9 to TRBJ2-3, with D possibly being TRBD1 (5 bases). Germline lookup yields CDR1 SGDLS and CDR2 YYNGEE. The V gene lost 1 base and the J gene lost 6 bases, with 15 bases spanning the gap. The CDR3 has 15 residues. The chain's CDR3 is CASSVRQGEGDTQYF. The DNA for the CDR3 is TGTGCCAGCAGCGTAAGGCAGGGCGAAGGGGATACGCAGTATTTT. Full variable domain (rest looked up from reference TRBV9 and TRBJ2-3): DSGVTQTPKHLITATGQRVTLRCSPRSGDLSVYWYQQSLDQGLQFLIQYYNGEERAKGNILERFSAQQFPDLHSELNLSSLELGDSALYFCASSVRQGEGDTQYFGPGTRLTVL.

In nucleotides, the CDR3 is TGTGCCAGCAGCTCCCCACAGGGGTCAGGCGAGCAGTACTTC. It encodes CASSSPQGSGEQYF. The V and J genes are TRBV7-2 and TRBJ2-7; TRBD1 matches 7 bases. The CDR3 is 14 residues long. CDR1 is SGHTA and CDR2 is FQGNSA in the germline V gene. V was clipped by 4 bases and J by 6 bases; unmatched bases: 9.

J is TRBJ2-7 and V is TRBV2; 9 nucleotides agree with TRBD2. The CDR3 is 13 amino acids. Trimming took 6 bases from V and 7 from J; bases not matched to a gene: 7. Germline V gene lookup returns CDR1 SNHLY and CDR2 FYNNEI. This CDR3 reads CASSGGGAEEQYF. The CDR3 bases are TGTGCCAGCAGCGGCGGGGGGGCGGAAGAGCAGTACTTC.

There are a few counts of this clonotype. The rearrangement joins TRBV2 to TRBJ2-6; 12 nucleotides line up with TRBD1. The germline gives CDR1 SNHLY, CDR2 FYNNEI. The CDR3 spans 16 residues. V was pared by 6 bases and J by 3 bases, with 3 bases of the junction left unmatched. CDR3 in amino acids: CASRGTGGVGANVLTF. The CDR3 DNA reads TGTGCCAGCAGAGGGACAGGGGGCGTTGGGGCCAACGTCCTGACTTTC.

In the case of this clonotype: A much larger clone sits a single nucleotide away, making a read error possible. V usage is TRBV12-3 or TRBV12-4 and J usage is TRBJ2-5, with a possible D match to TRBD2 (5 bases). The CDR3 loop spans 13 amino acids. The CDR3 DNA reads as TGTACCAGCCGCCGGGGTTTGGGGGAGACCCAGTACTTC. It encodes CTSRRGLGETQYF.

This clonotype was recorded many times. The CDR3 bases are TGTGCCAGCAGCTCACAGGGGGGCCGCACTGAAGCTTTCTTT. Amino acid sequence: CASSSQGGRTEAFF. The genes are TRBV7-2 and TRBJ1-1; 8 bases line up with TRBD1. CDR1 and CDR2 from the germline V gene are SGHTA and FQGNSA. Trimming at V came to 4 bases and at J to 4 bases, leaving 5 bases not matched to a gene. This CDR3 comprises 14 residues.

This chain connects TRBV7-9 to TRBJ2-1; D is perhaps TRBD2 (7 bases). This CDR3 has 16 residues. Germline V gene sequence: CDR1 SEHNR, CDR2 FQNEAQ (reference sequence). V was cut by 1 base and J by 3 bases, with 13 bases left in between. The chain's CDR3 is CASSLETGLGYNEQFF. The CDR3 region has the DNA TGTGCCAGCAGCTTAGAGACAGGACTAGGCTACAATGAGCAGTTCTTC.

This clonotype was picked up a small number of times. The chain couples TRBV24-1 to TRBJ2-1, with 8 bases that match TRBD2. V shed 4 bases, J shed 0 bases, and the junction held 7 bases outside the gene matches. Germline-derived CDR1 and CDR2 are KGHDR and SFDVKD. The CDR3 is made up of 17 amino acids. As DNA, the CDR3 is TGTGCCACCAGTGACCAGTCCAGCGGGAGCTCCTACAATGAGCAGTTCTTC. It is translated as CATSDQSSGSSYNEQFF.

This clonotype was observed many times. The rearrangement links TRBV5-1 to TRBJ1-2; 9 nucleotides match TRBD1. CDR1 SGHRS and CDR2 YFSETQ come from the germline V gene. The ends lost 4 bases at V and 6 bases at J; junction bases unmatched: 10. The length of the CDR3 is 15 residues. This chain's CDR3 is CASSTGAGDRDGYTF. The CDR3 nucleotides read TGCGCCAGCAGCACAGGCGCGGGGGACAGGGATGGCTACACCTTC.

This chain links TRBV7-2 with TRBJ1-5; the D is unclear. The CDR3 sequence is 13 residues long. Trimming cost V 3 bases and J 5 bases, with 8 bases left between them. Germline values: CDR1 SGHTA, CDR2 FQGNSA. CDR3 amino acids: CASSFQMHQPQHF. For the CDR3, the DNA is TGTGCCAGCAGCTTTCAGATGCATCAGCCCCAGCATTTT. The full variable domain, its missing parts supplied by reference TRBV7-2 and TRBJ1-5, is GAGVSQSPSNKVTEKGKDVELRCDPISGHTALYWYRQSLGQGLEFLIYFQGNSAPDKSGLPSDRFSAERTGGSVSTLTIQRTQQEDSAVYLCASSFQMHQPQHFGDGTRLSIL.

This clonotype showed up many times. Here the CDR3 reads CASSLQRDTSGANVLTF. The CDR3 nucleotides are TGTGCCAGCAGTTTACAGCGGGACACCTCTGGGGCCAACGTCCTGACTTTC. V usage is TRBV12-3 or TRBV12-4 and J usage is TRBJ2-6; possibly TRBD2 for D (7 bases). The V end lost 2 bases, the J end lost 0 bases, and 11 bases lay between the germline ends. The CDR3 has 17 residues.

This clonotype has a count of ten or more. The V call is TRBV20-1, the J call TRBJ2-5, with D unclear. Germline V lookup: CDR1 DFQATT, CDR2 SNEGSKA (reference sequence). Trimming removed 8 bases from V and 0 bases from J, with 10 bases in between. The CDR3 is made up of 12 amino acids. The CDR3 protein is CSPTSNQETQYF. CDR3 nucleotides: TGCAGTCCCACATCCAACCAAGAGACCCAGTACTTC.

This clonotype was seen more than once but under ten times. This rearrangement joins TRBV7-2 to TRBJ2-7; possible D gene TRBD1, 6 bases. CDR3 length: 14 residues. The germline gives CDR1 SGHTA, CDR2 FQGNSA. Trimming pared 5 bases from V and 4 bases from J, leaving 15 bases between. The CDR3 here is CASSRQGTRYEQYF. CDR3 bases: TGTGCCAGCAGCCGTCAGGGGACGCGGTACGAGCAGTACTTC.

This clonotype appeared a few times. This chain uses TRBV15 with TRBJ2-7, with TRBD2 matching 10 bases. Germline lookup yields CDR1 LNHNV and CDR2 YYDKDF (reference sequence). The CDR3 consists of 17 residues. The ends lost 3 bases at V and 5 bases at J; junction bases unmatched: 13. CDR3 sequence reads: CATSSPLKREGRHEQYF. The CDR3 region has the DNA TGTGCCACCAGCAGCCCACTTAAGCGGGAGGGGAGGCACGAGCAGTACTTC.

The gene calls are TRBV20-1 and TRBJ1-1; D ambiguous. Germline V gives CDR1 DFQATT, CDR2 SNEGSKA (reference sequence). This CDR3 comprises 13 residues. V dropped 3 bases and J dropped 4 bases, with 12 bases sitting between them. This CDR3 is CSASRQAPTEAFF. CDR3 nucleotide sequence: TGCAGTGCTAGTCGGCAGGCCCCCACTGAAGCTTTCTTT.

This clonotype was detected a few times. The chain combines TRBV5-6 with TRBJ2-7; D assignment may be TRBD1 or TRBD2 (6 bases each). This CDR3 region has 15 residues. Trimming removed 6 bases from V and 2 bases from J, with 18 bases in between. Germline V CDR1 and CDR2: SGHDT, YYEEEE. CDR3: CASTRGPTGTYEQYF. DNA for the CDR3: TGTGCCAGCACCCGGGGGCCAACCGGTACCTACGAGCAGTACTTC.

In this sample, this clonotype turned up a few times. The chain combines TRBV4-1 with TRBJ2-3; D possibly uses TRBD1 or TRBD2 (5 bases each). This CDR3 comprises 17 residues. Deletions cut 4 bases from V and 3 bases from J, with 20 bases between. Germline CDR1 and CDR2: MGHRA and YSYEKL. For the CDR3, the DNA is TGCGCCAGCAGCCCCTCTCTTCAGGGTCGGGGAACAGATACGCAGTATTTT. Residues: CASSPSLQGRGTDTQYF.

This clonotype was recorded many times. The rearrangement uses TRBV5-1 and TRBJ2-1; unclear D gene. CDR1 is SGHRS, CDR2 YFSETQ, per germline. The CDR3 length is 15 residues. V was cut by 2 bases and J by 1 base, with 10 bases left in between. The CDR3 sequence is CASSLATVSYNEQFF. Here the CDR3 DNA reads TGCGCCAGCAGCTTAGCGACGGTGTCCTACAATGAGCAGTTCTTC.

The rearrangement uses TRBV20-1 and TRBJ2-6, with unresolved D. This CDR3 is 12 amino acids long. CDR1 is DFQATT and CDR2 is SNEGSKA in the germline V gene (reference sequence). Between the trimmed V and J ends, which lost 5 bases and 0 bases, there was a span of 2 bases. This chain's CDR3 is CSAGSGANVLTF. The CDR3 DNA sequence: TGCAGTGCTGGCTCTGGGGCCAACGTCCTGACTTTC.

This chain connects TRBV7-6 to TRBJ1-4; weak D call: TRBD1 (5 bases). Germline V gene sequence: CDR1 SGHVS, CDR2 FNYEAQ. Deletions cut 5 bases from V and 8 bases from J, with 15 bases between. There are 14 residues in the CDR3. The CDR3 here is CASSPEAGNEKLFF. The DNA of the CDR3 is TGTGCCAGCAGCCCCGAGGCAGGGAACGAAAAACTGTTTTTT.

This clonotype was detected only a few times. Its ends do not fully match the called genes, so a read error is possible. The rearrangement joins TRBV6-2 or TRBV6-3 to TRBJ2-1; TRBD2 matches 11 bases. Germline V gene sequence: CDR1 MNHEY, CDR2 SVGEGT. The CDR3 contains 14 residues. This CDR3 is CASSPHLTSGDLYF. The DNA of the CDR3 is TGTGCCAGCAGCCCTCACCTGACTAGCGGGGACCTCTACTTC.

V usage is TRBV5-1 and J usage is TRBJ2-3; the D gene could be TRBD1 or TRBD2 (5 bases each). V was pared by 4 bases and J by 8 bases, with 20 bases between. The CDR3 is 15 residues long. Germline-derived CDR1 and CDR2 are SGHRS and YFSETQ. The DNA for the CDR3 is TGCGCCAGCAGCATCACCGGGACCTACCCCAGTACGCAGTATTTT. It encodes CASSITGTYPSTQYF.